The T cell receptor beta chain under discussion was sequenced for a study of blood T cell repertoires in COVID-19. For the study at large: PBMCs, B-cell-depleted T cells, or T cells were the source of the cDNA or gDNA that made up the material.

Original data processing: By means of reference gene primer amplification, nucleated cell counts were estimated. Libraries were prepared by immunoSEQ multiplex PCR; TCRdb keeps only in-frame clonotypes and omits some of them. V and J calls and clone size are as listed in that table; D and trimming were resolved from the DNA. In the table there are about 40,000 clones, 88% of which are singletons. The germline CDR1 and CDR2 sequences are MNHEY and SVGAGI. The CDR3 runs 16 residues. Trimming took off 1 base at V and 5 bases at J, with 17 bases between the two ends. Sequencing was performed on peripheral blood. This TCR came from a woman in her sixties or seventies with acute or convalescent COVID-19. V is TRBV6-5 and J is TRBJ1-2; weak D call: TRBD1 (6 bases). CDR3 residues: CASSYYHGGGEYGYTF. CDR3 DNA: TGTGCCAGCAGTTACTACCATGGGGGGGGCGAATATGGCTACACCTTC.